The 9 T cell receptor beta chains below all came from one sample that was sequenced in a study of T cell responses to AZD1222 COVID-19 vaccine (dated by TCRdb to the early 2020s). The time point label, read with the paper, signifies: baseline before first vaccination. The method behind the library was the immunoSEQ multiplex PCR assay. TCRdb re-hosts the immuneACCESS table, in-frame sequences only. Its copies lack some clones; in the studies checked, an unresolved V gene accounts for under half of them, and the cause for the rest is not known. In all, the sample holds 90,000 to 150,000 clones, and 88% of those were seen once. Of the sample, about 5% is held by the ten largest clones. The material was peripheral blood, obtained on day 0 of AZD1222 vaccination. The receptors were sampled from an adult in good health.

J is TRBJ2-7 and V is TRBV10-3; 13 positions agree with TRBD2. Germline-derived CDR1 and CDR2 are ENHRY and SYGVKD. The CDR3 is 17 amino acids. V shed 7 bases and J 0 bases; nucleotides not matched to a gene: 9. CDR3 region: CAITPGLAGPNSYEQYF. For the CDR3, the DNA is TGTGCCATCACCCCGGGACTAGCGGGGCCGAACTCCTACGAGCAGTACTTC.

V is TRBV7-9 and J is TRBJ2-3; D remains ambiguous. The CDR3 is made up of 15 amino acids. Trimming cost V 0 bases and J 6 bases, with 13 bases left between them. Per the germline V gene, CDR1 is SEHNR and CDR2 is FQNEAQ (reference sequence). The CDR3 sequence: CASSLATHPRDTQYF. The CDR3 DNA is TGTGCCAGCAGCTTAGCGACCCACCCGAGGGATACGCAGTATTTT. The full variable domain, in which reference TRBV7-9 and TRBJ2-3 provide the parts outside the CDR3, is DTGVSQNPRHKITKRGQNVTFRCDPISEHNRLYWYRQTLGQGPEFLTYFQNEAQLEKSRLLSDRFSAERPKGSFSTLEIQRTEQGDSAMYLCASSLATHPRDTQYFGPGTRLTVL.

This clone was recorded a few times. V and J are TRBV28 and TRBJ2-3; D possibly matches TRBD1 or TRBD2 (5 bases each). The length of the CDR3 is 17 residues. Germline V gene sequence: CDR1 MDHEN, CDR2 SYDVKM. V lost 2 bases to trimming and J lost 1 base, with 16 bases between them. The chain's CDR3 is CASSLPQRTTRTDTQYF. DNA for the CDR3: TGTGCCAGCAGTTTACCCCAGCGGACAACCCGCACAGATACGCAGTATTTT.

The chain is built from TRBV27 and TRBJ2-1; D unclear. CDR1 is MNHEY, CDR2 SMNVEV, per germline (reference sequence). The CDR3 has 19 amino acids. The V end lost 0 bases, the J end lost 0 bases, and 18 bases lay between the germline ends. CDR3 sequence (DNA): TGTGCCAGCAGTTTATCGGGTTTAGACCGATCCAGCTCCTACAATGAGCAGTTCTTC. Its protein is CASSLSGLDRSSSYNEQFF.

CDR3 protein: CASSTTGGPETQYF. In DNA, the CDR3 is TGTGCCAGCAGCACTACGGGGGGGCCCGAGACCCAGTACTTC. V usage is TRBV7-2 and J usage is TRBJ2-5, with 8 bases lining up with TRBD2. Germline-derived CDR1 and CDR2 are SGHTA and FQGNSA. Germline trimming cut 5 bases from V and 5 bases from J; bases unmatched to any gene: 7. This CDR3 comprises 14 residues.

The V gene is TRBV29-1, the J gene TRBJ1-3; no clear D. V dropped 3 bases and J dropped 0 bases, with 6 bases sitting between them. The length of the CDR3 is 13 residues. Germline CDR1 and CDR2: SQVTM and ANQGSEA. The CDR3 is CSVDGPSGNTIYF. The CDR3 DNA reads TGCAGCGTTGATGGTCCCTCTGGAAACACCATATATTTT.

The chain has TRBV6-5 and TRBJ1-4; 8 bases are a match to TRBD1. The CDR3 extends over 13 amino acids. From germline, CDR1 is MNHEY and CDR2 SVGAGI. Trimming cost V 6 bases and J 4 bases; bases outside gene matches: 1. The CDR3 loop is CASRTGVNEKLFF. CDR3 in DNA: TGTGCCAGCAGGACAGGGGTTAATGAAAAACTGTTTTTT.

This clone came up once. This sequence joins TRBV28 and TRBJ1-1; D remains unclear. Per germline, CDR1 MDHEN and CDR2 SYDVKM. V shed 5 bases and J shed 3 bases, with 7 bases lying between them. This CDR3 has 12 residues. In DNA, the CDR3 is TGTGCCAGCAGTCTGGAAGACACTGAAGCTTTCTTT. It yields the protein CASSLEDTEAFF.

This sequence joins TRBV7-6 and TRBJ1-1; no clear D. CDR3 length: 15 amino acids. V lost 0 bases, J lost 0 bases, and 8 bases lay in between. Germline CDR1 SGHVS, CDR2 FNYEAQ. CDR3 sequence (DNA): TGTGCCAGCAGCTTAGCGCCCGGGTTGAACACTGAAGCTTTCTTT. Translated: CASSLAPGLNTEAFF.